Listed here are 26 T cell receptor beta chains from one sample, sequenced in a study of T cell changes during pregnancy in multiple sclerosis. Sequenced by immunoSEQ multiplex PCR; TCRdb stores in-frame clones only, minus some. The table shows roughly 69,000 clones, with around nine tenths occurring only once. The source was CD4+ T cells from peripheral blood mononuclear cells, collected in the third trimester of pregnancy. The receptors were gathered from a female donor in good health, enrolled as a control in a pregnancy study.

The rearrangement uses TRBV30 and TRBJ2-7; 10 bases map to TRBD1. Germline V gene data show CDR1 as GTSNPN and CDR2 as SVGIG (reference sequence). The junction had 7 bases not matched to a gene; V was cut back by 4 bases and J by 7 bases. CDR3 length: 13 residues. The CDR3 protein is CAWTGTGVGEQYF. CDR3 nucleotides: TGTGCCTGGACCGGGACAGGGGTTGGAGAGCAGTACTTC.

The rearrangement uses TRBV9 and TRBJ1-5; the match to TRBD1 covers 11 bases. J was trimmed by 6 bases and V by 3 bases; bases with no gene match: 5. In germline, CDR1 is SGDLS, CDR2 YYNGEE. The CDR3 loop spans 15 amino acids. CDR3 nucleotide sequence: TGTGCCAGCAGCGCGGGACAGGGGGTAGGTCAGCCCCAGCATTTT. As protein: CASSAGQGVGQPQHF. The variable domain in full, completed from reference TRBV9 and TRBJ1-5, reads DSGVTQTPKHLITATGQRVTLRCSPRSGDLSVYWYQQSLDQGLQFLIQYYNGEERAKGNILERFSAQQFPDLHSELNLSSLELGDSALYFCASSAGQGVGQPQHFGDGTRLSIL.

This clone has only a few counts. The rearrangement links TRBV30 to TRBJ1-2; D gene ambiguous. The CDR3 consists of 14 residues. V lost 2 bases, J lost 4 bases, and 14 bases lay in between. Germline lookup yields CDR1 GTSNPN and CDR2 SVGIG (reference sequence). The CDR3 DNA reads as TGTGCCTGGAGTCCCGGCGGGAGCAGCTATGGCTACACCTTC. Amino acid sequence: CAWSPGGSSYGYTF.

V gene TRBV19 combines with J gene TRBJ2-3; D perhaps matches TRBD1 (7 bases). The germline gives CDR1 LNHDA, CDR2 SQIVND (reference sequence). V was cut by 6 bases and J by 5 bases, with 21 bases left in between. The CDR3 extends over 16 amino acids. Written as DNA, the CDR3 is TGTGCCAGTAGCGGACGAGGAGGGGGCGAATTAGATACGCAGTATTTT. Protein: CASSGRGGGELDTQYF. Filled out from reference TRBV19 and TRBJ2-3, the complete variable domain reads DGGITQSPKYLFRKEGQNVTLSCEQNLNHDAMYWYRQDPGQGLRLIYYSQIVNDFQKGDIAEGYSVSREKKESFPLTVTSAQKNPTAFYLCASSGRGGGELDTQYFGPGTRLTVL.

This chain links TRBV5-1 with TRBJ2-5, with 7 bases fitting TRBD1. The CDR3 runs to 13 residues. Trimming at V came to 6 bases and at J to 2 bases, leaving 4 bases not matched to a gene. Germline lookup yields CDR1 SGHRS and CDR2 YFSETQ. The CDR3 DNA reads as TGCGCCAGCAATCCGACAGGGCAAGAGACCCAGTACTTC. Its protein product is CASNPTGQETQYF.

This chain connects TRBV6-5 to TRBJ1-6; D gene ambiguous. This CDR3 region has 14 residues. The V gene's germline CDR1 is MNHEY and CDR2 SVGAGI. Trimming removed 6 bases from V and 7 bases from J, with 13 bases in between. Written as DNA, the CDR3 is TGTGCCAGCAGGATGGGCCGTTTGAATTCACCCCTCCACTTT. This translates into CASRMGRLNSPLHF.

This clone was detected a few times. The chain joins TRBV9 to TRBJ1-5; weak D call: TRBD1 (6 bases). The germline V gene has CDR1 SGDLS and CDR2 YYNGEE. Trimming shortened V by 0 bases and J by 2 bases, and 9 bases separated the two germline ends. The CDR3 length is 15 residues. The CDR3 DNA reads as TGTGCCAGCAGCGTAGATGGGGGCGGCAATCAGCCCCAGCATTTT. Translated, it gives CASSVDGGGNQPQHF.

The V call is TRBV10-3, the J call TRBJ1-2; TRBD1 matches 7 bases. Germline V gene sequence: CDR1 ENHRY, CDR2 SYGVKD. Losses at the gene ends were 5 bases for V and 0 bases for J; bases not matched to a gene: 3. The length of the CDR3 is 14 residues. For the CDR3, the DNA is TGTGCCATCAGTTCCGGGACAGCTAACTATGGCTACACCTTC. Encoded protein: CAISSGTANYGYTF.

The CDR3 protein is CASMLVAGEQYF. In DNA form, the CDR3 reads TGCGCCAGCATGTTGGTAGCGGGGGAGCAGTACTTC. V gene TRBV23-1 combines with J gene TRBJ2-7, with 8 bases fitting TRBD2. Being an ORF, TRBV23-1 has a function that is uncertain. The J segment lost 7 bases and the V segment lost 7 bases, leaving 6 bases of the junction unmatched. The CDR3 runs to 12 residues.

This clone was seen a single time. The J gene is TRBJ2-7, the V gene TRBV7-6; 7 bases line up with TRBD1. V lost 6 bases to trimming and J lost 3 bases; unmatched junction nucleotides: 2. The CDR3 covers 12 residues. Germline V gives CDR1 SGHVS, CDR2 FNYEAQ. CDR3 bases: TGTGCCAGCAGTCGACAGGGCTACGAGCAGTACTTC. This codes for CASSRQGYEQYF.

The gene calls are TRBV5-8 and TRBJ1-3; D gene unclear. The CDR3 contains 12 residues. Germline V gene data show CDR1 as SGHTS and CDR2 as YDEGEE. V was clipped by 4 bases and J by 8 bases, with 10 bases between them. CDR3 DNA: TGTGCCAGCAGCGAGACACTCTACACCATATATTTT. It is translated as CASSETLYTIYF.

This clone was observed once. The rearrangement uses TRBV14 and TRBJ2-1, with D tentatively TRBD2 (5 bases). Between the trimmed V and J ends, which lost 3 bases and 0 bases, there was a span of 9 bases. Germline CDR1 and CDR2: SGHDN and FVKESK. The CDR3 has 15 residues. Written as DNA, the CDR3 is TGTGCCAGCAGCCAGGACTGGAGCTCCTACAATGAGCAGTTCTTC. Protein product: CASSQDWSSYNEQFF. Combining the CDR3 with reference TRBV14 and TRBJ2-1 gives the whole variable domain EAGVTQFPSHSVIEKGQTVTLRCDPISGHDNLYWYRRVMGKEIKFLLHFVKESKQDESGMPNNRFLAERTGGTYSTLKVQPAELEDSGVYFCASSQDWSSYNEQFFGPGTRLTVL.

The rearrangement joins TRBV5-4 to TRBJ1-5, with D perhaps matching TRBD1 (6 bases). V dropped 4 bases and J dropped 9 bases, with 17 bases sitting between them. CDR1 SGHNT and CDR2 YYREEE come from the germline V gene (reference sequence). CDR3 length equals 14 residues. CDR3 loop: CASSPGRGGWPQHF. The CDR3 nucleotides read TGTGCCAGCAGCCCTGGGAGGGGGGGATGGCCCCAGCATTTT.

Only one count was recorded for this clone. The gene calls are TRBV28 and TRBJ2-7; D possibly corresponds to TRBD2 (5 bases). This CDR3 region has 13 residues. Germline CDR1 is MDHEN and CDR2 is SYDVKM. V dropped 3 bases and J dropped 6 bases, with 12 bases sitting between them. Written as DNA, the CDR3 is TGTGCCAGCAGTTTTCCCGAGCGGAGCGAGCAGTACTTC. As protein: CASSFPERSEQYF.

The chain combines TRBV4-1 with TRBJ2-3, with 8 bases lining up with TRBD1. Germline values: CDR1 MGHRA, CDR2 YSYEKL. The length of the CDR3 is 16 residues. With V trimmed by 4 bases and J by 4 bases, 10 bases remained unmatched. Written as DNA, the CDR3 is TGCGCCAGCAGCCTCCTGGCAGGGGGCTCCGCAGATACGCAGTATTTT. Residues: CASSLLAGGSADTQYF.

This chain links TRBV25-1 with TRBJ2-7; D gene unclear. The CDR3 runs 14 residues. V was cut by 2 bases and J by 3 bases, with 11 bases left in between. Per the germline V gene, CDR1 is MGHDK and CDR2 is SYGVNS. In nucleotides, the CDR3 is TGTGCCAGCAGTGAAAACAGTTTAAACTACGAGCAGTACTTC. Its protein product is CASSENSLNYEQYF.

CDR3 sequence: CASSAGQYTDTQYF. The CDR3 coding sequence is TGCGCCAGCAGCGCGGGACAGTACACAGATACGCAGTATTTT. This chain connects TRBV5-1 to TRBJ2-3, with TRBD1 as a possible D gene (7 bases). CDR1 is SGHRS, CDR2 YFSETQ, per germline. CDR3 length equals 14 residues. Trimming left V 4 bases short and J 2 bases short, with 11 bases between.

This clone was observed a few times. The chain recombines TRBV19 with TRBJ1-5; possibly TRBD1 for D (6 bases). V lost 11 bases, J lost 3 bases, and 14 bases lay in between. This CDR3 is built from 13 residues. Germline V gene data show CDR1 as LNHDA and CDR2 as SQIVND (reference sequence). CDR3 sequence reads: CASRGTSNQPQHF. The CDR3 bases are TGTGCCTCGAGGGGGACCTCCAATCAGCCCCAGCATTTT.

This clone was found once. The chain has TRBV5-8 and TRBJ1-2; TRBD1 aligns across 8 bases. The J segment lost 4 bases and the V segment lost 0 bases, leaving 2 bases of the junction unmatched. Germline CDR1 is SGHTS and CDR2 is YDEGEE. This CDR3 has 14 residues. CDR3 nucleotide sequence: TGTGCCAGCAGCTTGGGACAGGGGATCTATGGCTACACCTTC. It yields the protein CASSLGQGIYGYTF.

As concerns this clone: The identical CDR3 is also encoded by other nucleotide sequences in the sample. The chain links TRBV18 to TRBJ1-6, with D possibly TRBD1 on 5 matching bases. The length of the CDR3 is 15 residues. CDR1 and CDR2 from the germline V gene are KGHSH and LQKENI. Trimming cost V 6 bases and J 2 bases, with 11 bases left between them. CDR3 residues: CASSPGGTYNSPLHF. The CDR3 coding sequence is TGTGCCAGCTCGCCGGGGGGAACCTATAATTCACCCCTCCACTTT.

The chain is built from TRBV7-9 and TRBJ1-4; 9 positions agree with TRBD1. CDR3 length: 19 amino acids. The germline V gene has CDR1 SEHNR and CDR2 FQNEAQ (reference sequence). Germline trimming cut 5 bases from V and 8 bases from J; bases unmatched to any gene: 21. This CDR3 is CASSPKSGTGTLGGEKLFF. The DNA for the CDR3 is TGTGCCAGCAGCCCAAAGTCCGGGACAGGGACTCTGGGAGGGGAAAAACTGTTTTTT.

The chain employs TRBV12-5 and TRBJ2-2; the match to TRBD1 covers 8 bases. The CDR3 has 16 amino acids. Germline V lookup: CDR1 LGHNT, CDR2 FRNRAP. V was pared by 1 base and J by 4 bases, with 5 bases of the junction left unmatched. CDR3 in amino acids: CASGLASGTGTGELFF. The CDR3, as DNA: TGTGCTAGTGGTTTGGCCTCCGGGACAGGCACCGGGGAGCTGTTTTTT.

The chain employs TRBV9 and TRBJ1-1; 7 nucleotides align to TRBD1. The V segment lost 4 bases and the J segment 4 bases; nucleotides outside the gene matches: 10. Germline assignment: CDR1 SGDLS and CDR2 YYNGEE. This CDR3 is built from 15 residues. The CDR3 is CASSLEWTGGTEAFF. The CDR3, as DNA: TGTGCCAGCAGCTTGGAATGGACAGGAGGCACTGAAGCTTTCTTT.

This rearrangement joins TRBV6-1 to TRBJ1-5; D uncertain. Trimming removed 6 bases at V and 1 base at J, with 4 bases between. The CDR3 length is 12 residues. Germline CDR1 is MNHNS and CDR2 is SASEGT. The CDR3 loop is CASRESNQPQHF. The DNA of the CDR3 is TGTGCCAGCAGGGAGAGCAATCAGCCCCAGCATTTT.

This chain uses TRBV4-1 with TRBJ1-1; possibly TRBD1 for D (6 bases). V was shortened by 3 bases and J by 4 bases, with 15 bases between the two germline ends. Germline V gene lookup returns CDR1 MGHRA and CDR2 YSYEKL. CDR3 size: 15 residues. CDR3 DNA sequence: TGCGCCAGCAGCCAGCGTACAGGGTCAGGCACTGAAGCTTTCTTT. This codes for CASSQRTGSGTEAFF.

This chain's CDR3 is CASSHDRSSYNEQFF. In DNA, the CDR3 is TGTGCCAGCAGCCACGACAGAAGCTCCTACAATGAGCAGTTCTTC. This chain uses TRBV7-3 with TRBJ2-1, with a weak D call TRBD1 (5 bases). There are 15 residues in the CDR3. Germline CDR1 SGHTA, CDR2 FQGTGA. Trimming took 5 bases from V and 0 from J, leaving 11 bases between them.